This TCR beta chain originates from a study of vaccination and CD4 T cells after COVID-19. About the research overall: Median draw time for post-COVID samples was roughly 100 days post-diagnosis (range 35 to 161). General study points: Going from roughly 21 to 40, median SARS-CoV-2-reactive clonotypes did not rise significantly.

The V end lost 7 bases, the J end lost 0 bases, and 13 bases lay between the germline ends. The germline V gene has CDR1 MDHEN and CDR2 SYDVKM. CDR3 length: 15 residues. This sample's treatment: approximately 10-day PBMC culture with coronavirus spike peptide pools or control peptides (ViraFEST assay). By negative selection, CD4+ T cells were isolated once culture had run for 9 to 10 days. The Oncomine TCR Beta short-read assay was what sequenced the DNA obtained from cultured CD4+ T cells. Someone extracted genomic DNA from cultured CD4+ T cells. TCRdb recomputed calls from the PCR reads with MiXCR, one row per CDR3 protein. The sample lists 8,800 or so distinct CDR3 sequences; around 60% were seen once. In the case of this clonotype: Its antigen is unidentified.

The specimen was cultured CD4+ T cells from blood, collected after SARS-CoV-2 vaccination. This sequence was found in a human donor with COVID-19. The V call is TRBV28, the J call TRBJ2-4, with D perhaps TRBD1 (6 bases). The CDR3 nucleotides are TGTGCCAGCACCAGGGGTGGGGTAGCCAAAAACATTCAGTACTTC. Translated: CASTRGGVAKNIQYF.